This T cell receptor (beta chain) was obtained from a study of cytotoxic CD8 clonotypes in ibrutinib-treated CLL. Across the whole study: Treatment had run for a median 12 months, range 6 to 36, when response samples were taken. Whole-study findings and limits: Under treatment, the uncommon public clonotypes either contracted or remained stable.

Targeted sequencing depth ranged from 1 in 200,000 to 1 in 1 million T cells. The table came from immunoSEQ multiplex PCR; TCRdb's copy has only in-frame clones and leaves some out. The data contain some 200,000 clones, about four fifths of them singletons. This clone came up once. The antigen is unknown. With 2 bases clipped from V and 5 bases from J, the junction kept 11 bases outside the gene matches. CDR3 length: 16 amino acids. The germline CDR1 and CDR2 sequences are SGHNT and YYREEE (reference sequence). TCR beta library input comprised around 2 micrograms of genomic DNA from cryopreserved PBMCs.

The V call is TRBV5-4, the J call TRBJ2-7, with 9 bases lining up with TRBD2. Specimen: PBMCs, collected after 12 months of ibrutinib treatment. This sequence originates from a human donor with chronic lymphocytic leukemia. Written as DNA, the CDR3 is TGTGCCAGCAGCTTTGGGTCAGCGGGAGGTCTCCACGAGCAGTACTTC. The encoded protein is CASSFGSAGGLHEQYF. Based on the CDR3 plus reference TRBV5-4 and TRBJ2-7, the full variable domain is ETGVTQSPTHLIKTRGQQVTLRCSSQSGHNTVSWYQQALGQGPQFIFQYYREEENGRGNFPPRFSGLQFPNYSSELNVNALELDDSALYLCASSFGSAGGLHEQYFGPGTRLTVT.